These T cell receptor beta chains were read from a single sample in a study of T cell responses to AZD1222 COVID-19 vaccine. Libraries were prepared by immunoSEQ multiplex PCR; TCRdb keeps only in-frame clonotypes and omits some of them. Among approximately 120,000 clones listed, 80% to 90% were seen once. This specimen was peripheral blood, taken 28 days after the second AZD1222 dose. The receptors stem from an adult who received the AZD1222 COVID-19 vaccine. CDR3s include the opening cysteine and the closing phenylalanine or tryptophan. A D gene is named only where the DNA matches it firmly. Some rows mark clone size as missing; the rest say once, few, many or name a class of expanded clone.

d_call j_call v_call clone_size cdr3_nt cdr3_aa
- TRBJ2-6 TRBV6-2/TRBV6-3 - TGTGCCAGCAGCTATACAGGGACTGGGGCCAACGTCCTGACTTTC CASSYTGTGANVLTF
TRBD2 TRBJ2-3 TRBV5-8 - TGTGCCAGCACCACCTGGACTAGCGGGAGGGCCGTCCCAGATACGCAGTATTTT CASTTWTSGRAVPDTQYF
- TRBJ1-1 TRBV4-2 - TGTGCCAGCAGCCAAGAGCTTGAGGTGAACACTGAAGCTTTCTTT CASSQELEVNTEAFF
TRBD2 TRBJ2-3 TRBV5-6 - TGTGCCAGCAGGGGACTAGCGGGAGTGGTAACAGATACGCAGTATTTT CASRGLAGVVTDTQYF
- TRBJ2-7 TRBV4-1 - TGCGCCAGCAGGGTCGAAGACGGTTACGAGCAGTACTTC CASRVEDGYEQYF
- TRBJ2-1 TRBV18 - TGTGCCAGCTCACCGATGGTCCTTAGGACGAACTACAATGAGCAGTTCTTC CASSPMVLRTNYNEQFF
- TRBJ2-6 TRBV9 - TGTGCCAGCAGCGTAGGGACAAAAGGGGCCAACGTCCTGACTTTC CASSVGTKGANVLTF
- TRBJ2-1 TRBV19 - TGTGCCAGTAGTATTGGATCGGGGGTGAATGAGCAGTTCTTC CASSIGSGVNEQFF
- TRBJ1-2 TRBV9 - TGTGCCAGCAGCGAGGGACCTCTACGCGGCTACACCTTC CASSEGPLRGYTF
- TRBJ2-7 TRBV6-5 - TGTGCCAGCAGTTACTCAGGTTCTTGGTCCTACGAGCAGTACTTC CASSYSGSWSYEQYF
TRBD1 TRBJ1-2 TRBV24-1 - TGTGCCACCAGTGATCCGGACAGGGGCTATGGCTACACCTTC CATSDPDRGYGYTF
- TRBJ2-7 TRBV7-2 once TGTGCCAGCAGCTCACCAAACTACGAGCAGTACTTC CASSSPNYEQYF
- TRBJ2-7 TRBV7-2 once TGTGCCAGCAGTCTTACTGTGTACGAGCAGTACTTC CASSLTVYEQYF
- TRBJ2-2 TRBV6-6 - TGTGCCAGCAGTCCCCATCTACAGTCCCCGAGAACCGGGGAGCTGTTTTTT CASSPHLQSPRTGELFF
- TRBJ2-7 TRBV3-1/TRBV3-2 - TGTGCCAGCAGCCGGGCAGGGAGGGAGCAGTACTTC CASSRAGREQYF
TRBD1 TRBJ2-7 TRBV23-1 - TGCGCCAGCGACGATTCCGGGGACAGGGGACACGAGCAGTACTTC CASDDSGDRGHEQYF
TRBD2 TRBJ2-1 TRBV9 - TGTGCCAGCAGCGTAGATCTCTCTAGCGGGAGGAACAATGAGCAGTTCTTC CASSVDLSSGRNNEQFF
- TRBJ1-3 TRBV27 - TGTGCCACCCGACAAGGAACCTCTGGAAACACCATATATTTT CATRQGTSGNTIYF